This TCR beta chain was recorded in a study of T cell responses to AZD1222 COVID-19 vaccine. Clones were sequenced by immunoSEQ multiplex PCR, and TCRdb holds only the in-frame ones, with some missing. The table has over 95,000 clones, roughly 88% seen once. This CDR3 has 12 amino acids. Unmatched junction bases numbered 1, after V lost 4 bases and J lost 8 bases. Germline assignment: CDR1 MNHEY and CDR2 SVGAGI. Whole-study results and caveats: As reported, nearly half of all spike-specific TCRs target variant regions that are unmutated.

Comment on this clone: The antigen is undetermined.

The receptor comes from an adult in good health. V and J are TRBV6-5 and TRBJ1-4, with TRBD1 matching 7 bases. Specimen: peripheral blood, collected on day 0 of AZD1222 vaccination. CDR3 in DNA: TGTGCCAGCAGTTCCAGGGGGGAAAAACTGTTTTTT. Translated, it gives CASSSRGEKLFF.